This T cell receptor beta chain originates from a study of cytomegalovirus exposure and HLA in healthy donors. The PCR ran on 60 Vbeta and 13 Jbeta primers. Some clones are missing from TCRdb's copy, which holds only in-frame ones; the method was immunoSEQ multiplex PCR. The repertoire consists of over 150,000 clones, with approximately 73% occurring once and the leading ten covering approximately 1.3%. Germline assignment: CDR1 ENHRY and CDR2 SYGVKD. This CDR3 contains 15 residues. With 4 bases clipped from V and 4 bases from J, the junction kept 9 bases outside the gene matches. This TCR derives from a man over 45 in good health and CMV-seronegative. The rearrangement uses TRBV10-3 and TRBJ1-2; 7 bases align to TRBD1. Sequencing used PBMCs. CDR3 in amino acids: CAISGGTGEVYGYTF. The CDR3 region has the DNA TGTGCCATCAGTGGGGGTACAGGGGAGGTCTATGGCTACACCTTC.